Following are 6 T cell receptor beta chains from one sample sequenced in a study of T cell responses to AZD1222 COVID-19 vaccine. Measured with immunoSEQ multiplex PCR; TCRdb has only the in-frame clones, and not every one. The table lists roughly 150,000 clones, 85% to 90% of them singletons. This specimen consisted of peripheral blood, obtained 28 days after the second AZD1222 dose. The source is an adult who received the AZD1222 COVID-19 vaccine.

This chain links TRBV2 with TRBJ1-2; 11 bases are shared with TRBD1. Germline loops: CDR1 SNHLY, CDR2 FYNNEI. This CDR3 spans 13 amino acids. Trimming removed 7 bases from V and 8 bases from J; junction bases left unmatched: 6. The CDR3 DNA reads as TGTGCCAGCACTGAGGACAGGGGGCAAGGCTACACCTTC. This encodes CASTEDRGQGYTF. Full variable domain (remainder filled in from reference TRBV2 and TRBJ1-2): EPEVTQTPSHQVTQMGQEVILRCVPISNHLYFYWYRQILGQKVEFLVSFYNNEISEKSEIFDDQFSVERPDGSNFTLKIRSTKLEDSAMYFCASTEDRGQGYTFGSGTRLTVV.

Comment on this clone: Relative to the germline gene, one junction end is altered; a read error may explain this. The CDR3 here is CASTYSDINSGNTIYF. As DNA, the CDR3 is TGTGCCAGCACTTACTCGGACATAAACTCTGGAAACACCATATATTTT. The genes are TRBV6-5 and TRBJ1-3, with D maybe TRBD1 (5 bases). Germline V lookup: CDR1 MNHEY, CDR2 SVGAGI. CDR3 length: 16 amino acids.

The chain combines TRBV2 with TRBJ1-1; a weak D match, TRBD1 (5 bases). V was clipped by 6 bases and J by 0 bases, with 5 bases between them. Germline CDR1 reads SNHLY; CDR2 reads FYNNEI. CDR3 size: 12 residues. Here the CDR3 DNA reads TGTGCCAGCAGACAGGTGAACACTGAAGCTTTCTTT. Its protein product is CASRQVNTEAFF.

The V gene is TRBV28, the J gene TRBJ2-7; unclear D gene. V was shortened by 2 bases and J by 6 bases, with 8 bases between the two germline ends. Germline V CDR1 and CDR2: MDHEN, SYDVKM. The CDR3 runs to 12 residues. The CDR3 nucleotides read TGTGCCAGCAGTTTACTGGGTACCGAGCAGTACTTC. It is translated as CASSLLGTEQYF.

In this sample, this clone turned up a few times. The genes are TRBV2 and TRBJ2-7; a weak D match, TRBD1 (5 bases). V lost 3 bases to trimming and J lost 5 bases, with 11 bases between them. In germline, CDR1 is SNHLY, CDR2 FYNNEI. This CDR3 has 13 residues. The chain's CDR3 is CASSEQGFNEQYF. CDR3 nucleotide sequence: TGTGCCAGCAGTGAGCAGGGTTTCAACGAGCAGTACTTC.

This chain uses TRBV5-4 with TRBJ1-2; TRBD1 matches 10 bases. There are 15 residues in the CDR3. The V gene's germline CDR1 is SGHNT and CDR2 YYREEE (reference sequence). Unmatched junction bases numbered 10, after V lost 0 bases and J lost 11 bases. The chain's CDR3 is CASSLVGTGDKGYTF. The DNA for the CDR3 is TGTGCCAGCAGCTTGGTTGGGACAGGGGATAAGGGTTACACCTTC.